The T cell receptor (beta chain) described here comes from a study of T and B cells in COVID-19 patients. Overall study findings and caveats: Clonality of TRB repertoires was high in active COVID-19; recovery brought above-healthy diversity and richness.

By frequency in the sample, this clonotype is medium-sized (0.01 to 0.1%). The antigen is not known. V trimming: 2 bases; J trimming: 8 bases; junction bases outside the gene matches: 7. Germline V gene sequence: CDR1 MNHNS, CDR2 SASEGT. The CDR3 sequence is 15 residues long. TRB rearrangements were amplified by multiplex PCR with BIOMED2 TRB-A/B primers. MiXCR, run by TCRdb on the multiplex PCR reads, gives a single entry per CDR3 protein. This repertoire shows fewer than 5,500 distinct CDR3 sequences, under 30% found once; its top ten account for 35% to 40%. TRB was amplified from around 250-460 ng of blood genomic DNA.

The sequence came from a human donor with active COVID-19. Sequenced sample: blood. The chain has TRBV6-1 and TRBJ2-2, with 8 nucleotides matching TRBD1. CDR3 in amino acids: CASSELWTGTGELFF. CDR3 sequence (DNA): TGTGCCAGCAGTGAACTCTGGACAGGGACAGGGGAGCTGTTTTTT.